This T cell receptor (beta chain) was captured in a study of cytomegalovirus exposure and HLA in healthy donors. The V end was cut by 2 bases, the J end by 6 bases, with 10 bases between. The CDR3 is 13 amino acids. The germline gives CDR1 MNHNS, CDR2 SASEGT. This clone was seen more than once but under ten times. PCR employed 60 Vbeta and 13 Jbeta primers. The data were produced by immunoSEQ multiplex PCR, yet TCRdb's version contains in-frame clones alone and is incomplete. Among about 120,000 clones, approximately 75% were seen once, and the ten largest hold about 3.3%. Sequenced: PBMCs. The receptor was derived from a woman in her forties or fifties in good health and CMV-seronegative. The chain employs TRBV6-1 and TRBJ1-1; D gene ambiguous. The CDR3 region has the DNA TGTGCCAGCAGTGAACTCAGGAAAGCTGAAGCTTTCTTT. It specifies CASSELRKAEAFF.